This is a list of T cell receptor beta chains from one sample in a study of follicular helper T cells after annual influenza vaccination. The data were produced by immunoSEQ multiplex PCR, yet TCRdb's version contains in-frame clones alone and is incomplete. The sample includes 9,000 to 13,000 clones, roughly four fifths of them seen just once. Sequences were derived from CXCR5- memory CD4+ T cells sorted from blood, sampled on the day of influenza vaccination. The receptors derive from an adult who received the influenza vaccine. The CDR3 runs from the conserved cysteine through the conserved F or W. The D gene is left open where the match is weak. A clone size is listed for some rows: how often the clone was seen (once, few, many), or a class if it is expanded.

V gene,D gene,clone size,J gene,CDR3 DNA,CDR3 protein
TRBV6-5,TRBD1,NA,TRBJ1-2,TGTGCCAGCAGTGGACAGGGCCTTAACTATGGCTACACCTTC,CASSGQGLNYGYTF
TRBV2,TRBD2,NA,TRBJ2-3,TGTGCCAGCAGTGGGCGGGAGGGTTACACAGATACGCAGTATTTT,CASSGREGYTDTQYF
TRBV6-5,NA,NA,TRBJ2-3,TGTGCCAGCAGCTTACCAACCCTAGGGGGGTTGTATTTT,CASSLPTLGGLYF
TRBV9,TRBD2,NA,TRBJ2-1,TGTGCCAGCAGCGTAGGTAGCGGGGGGTACAATGAGCAGTTCTTC,CASSVGSGGYNEQFF
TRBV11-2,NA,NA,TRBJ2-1,TGTGCCAGCAGCCTGGGGACGGTCACTCACAATGAGCAGTTCTTC,CASSLGTVTHNEQFF
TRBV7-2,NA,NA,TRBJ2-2,TGTGCCAGCAGCTTAGTCAGGGGCGACACCGGGGAGCTGTTTTTT,CASSLVRGDTGELFF
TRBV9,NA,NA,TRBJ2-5,TGTGCCAGCAGTATCCACAGGGGAGGTGAGACCCAGTACTTC,CASSIHRGGETQYF
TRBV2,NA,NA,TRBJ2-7,TGTGCCAGCAGTGGATACTACGAGCAGTACTTC,CASSGYYEQYF
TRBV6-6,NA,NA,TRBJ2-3,TGTGCCAGCAGTTCAGAGGGGGATACGCAGTATTTT,CASSSEGDTQYF
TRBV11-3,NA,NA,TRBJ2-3,TGTGCCAGCGCTTTCGGCGGGATGACAGATACGCAGTATTTT,CASAFGGMTDTQYF
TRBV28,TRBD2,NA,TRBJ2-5,TGTGCCAGCAGTTTAGGACTAGGGAAGACCCAGTACTTC,CASSLGLGKTQYF
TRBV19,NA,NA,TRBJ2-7,TGTGCCACCAAATTACAGGGTACCTACGAGCAGTACTTC,CATKLQGTYEQYF
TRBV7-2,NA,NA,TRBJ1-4,TGTGCCAGCAGCCCCCTGGGGGGTCGGGGTGAAAAACTGTTTTTT,CASSPLGGRGEKLFF
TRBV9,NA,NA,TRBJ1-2,TGTGCCAGCAGCGGGCCCTCTGGGGTAAATCCCAATGGCTACACCTTC,CASSGPSGVNPNGYTF
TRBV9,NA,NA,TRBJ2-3,TGTGCCAGCAGCGGACCAGGGAGGACCGGCACAGATACGCAGTATTTT,CASSGPGRTGTDTQYF
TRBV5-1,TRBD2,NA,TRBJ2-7,TGCGCCAGCAGCCCCAGCGGGAGCTCCTACGAGCAGTACTTC,CASSPSGSSYEQYF
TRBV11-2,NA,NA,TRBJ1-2,TGTGCCAGCAGCCCCGTTGGGGCTAACTATGGCTACACCTTC,CASSPVGANYGYTF
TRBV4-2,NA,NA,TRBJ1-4,TGTGCCAGCAGCCACGGGGGAGGGGAAGGGGGTGAAAAACTGTTTTTT,CASSHGGGEGGEKLFF
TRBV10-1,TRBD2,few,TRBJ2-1,TGCGCCAGCAGTGTGCTAGCGGGAGGGAATGAGCAGTTCTTC,CASSVLAGGNEQFF
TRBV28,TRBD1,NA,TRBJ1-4,TGTGCCAGCAGTTTATGGGGACAGGGCGCATATGGGGAAAAACTGTTTTTT,CASSLWGQGAYGEKLFF
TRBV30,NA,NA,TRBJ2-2,TGTGCCTGGATGACAGGCGGGAACACCGGGGAGCTGTTTTTT,CAWMTGGNTGELFF
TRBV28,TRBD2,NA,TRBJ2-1,TGTGCCAGCAGTCGCGGGGGTTCCACCTACAATGAGCAGTTCTTC,CASSRGGSTYNEQFF
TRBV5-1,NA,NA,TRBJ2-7,TGCGCCAGCAGCCCCCTGGGGTCCTCCTACGAGCAGTACTTC,CASSPLGSSYEQYF
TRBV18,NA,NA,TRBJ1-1,TGTGCCAGCTCGCTTTCGACCGGGCTGAACACTGAAGCTTTCTTT,CASSLSTGLNTEAFF
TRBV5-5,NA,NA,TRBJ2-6,TGTGCCAGCAGCGAGAGGCCCGGACGGAGCTCTGGGGCCAACGTCCTGACTTTC,CASSERPGRSSGANVLTF
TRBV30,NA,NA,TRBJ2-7,TGTGCCTGGACCCCCCCCGGGTCCCACTACGAGCAGTACTTC,CAWTPPGSHYEQYF
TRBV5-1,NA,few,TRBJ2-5,TGCGCCAGCAGCTTGGCCCCGGTGGAAGAGACCCAGTACTTC,CASSLAPVEETQYF
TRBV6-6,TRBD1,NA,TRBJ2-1,TGTGCCAGCAGTGGGCGACCGGGACAGGGGAACAATGAGCAGTTCTTC,CASSGRPGQGNNEQFF
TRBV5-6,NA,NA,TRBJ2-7,TGTGCCAGCAGCTTAGTAGCGCACGAGCAGTACTTC,CASSLVAHEQYF
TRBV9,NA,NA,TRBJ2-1,TGTGCCAGCAGCGTAGGGGGAGACTCTACCTACAATGAGCAGTTCTTC,CASSVGGDSTYNEQFF
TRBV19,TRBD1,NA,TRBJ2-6,TGTGCCAGTAGTGAAGTGGGACAGGGGCCCTCTGGGGCCAACGTCCTGACTTTC,CASSEVGQGPSGANVLTF
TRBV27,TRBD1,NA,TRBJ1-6,TGTGCCAGCAGTTGGAGGACAGGGAAGTTAGGACCCCTCCACTTT,CASSWRTGKLGPLHF
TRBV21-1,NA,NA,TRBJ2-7,TGTGCCAGCAGCAAAGACAGGGACCACGAGCAGTACTTC,CASSKDRDHEQYF
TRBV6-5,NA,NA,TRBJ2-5,TGTGCCAGCAGGCCGGTAGGCCGGGGGTCCCAGTACTTC,CASRPVGRGSQYF
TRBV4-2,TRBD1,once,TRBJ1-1,TGTGCCAGCAGCCAAGGACAGGGAAACACTGAAGCTTTCTTT,CASSQGQGNTEAFF
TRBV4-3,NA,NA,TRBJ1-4,TGCGCCAGCAGCCTCCGACTTCATGAAAAACTGTTTTTT,CASSLRLHEKLFF
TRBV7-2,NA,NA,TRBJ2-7,TGTGCCAGCAGCTTAAGGGGGACGAGGTACGAGCAGTACTTC,CASSLRGTRYEQYF
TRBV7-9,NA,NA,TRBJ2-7,TGTGCCAGCAGCCCCCAGGGGTCTTTCTCCTACGAGCAGTACTTC,CASSPQGSFSYEQYF
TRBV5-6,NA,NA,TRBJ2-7,TGTGCCAGCAGTTCTATCGGGCGGGGTGACTCCAACGAGCAGTACTTC,CASSSIGRGDSNEQYF
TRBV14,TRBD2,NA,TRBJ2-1,TGTGCCAGCAGCCAGGCAGGACTAGCAAGAGCCTACAATGAGCAGTTCTTC,CASSQAGLARAYNEQFF
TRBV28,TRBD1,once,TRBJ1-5,TGTGCCAGCAGTCCTAACTCGGGGACAGGTGGACAGCCCCAGCATTTT,CASSPNSGTGGQPQHF
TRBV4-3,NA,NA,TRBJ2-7,TGCGCCAGCCGTAGTTATCCCGGGCCTTACGAGCAGTACTTC,CASRSYPGPYEQYF
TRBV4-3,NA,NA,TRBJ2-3,TGCGCCAGCAGCCAAGATGGCCGGGGGAACACAGATACGCAGTATTTT,CASSQDGRGNTDTQYF
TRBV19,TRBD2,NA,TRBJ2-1,TGTGCCAGTAGTACATCTAGCGGTGAGCAGTTCTTC,CASSTSSGEQFF
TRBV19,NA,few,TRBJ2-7,TGTGCCAGTAGACCTCAAGGCACTTACGAGCAGTACTTC,CASRPQGTYEQYF
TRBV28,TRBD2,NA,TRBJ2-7,TGTGCCAGCACCTTCCTAGCGGGAGGGCTCAACGAGCAGTACTTC,CASTFLAGGLNEQYF
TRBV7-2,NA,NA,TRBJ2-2,TGTGCCAGCAGCTTAGGGGTCGCCGGCACCGGGGAGCTGTTTTTT,CASSLGVAGTGELFF
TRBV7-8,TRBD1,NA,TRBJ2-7,TGTGCCAGCAGCTTAGCGCGGGGACAGGACTACGAGCAGTACTTC,CASSLARGQDYEQYF
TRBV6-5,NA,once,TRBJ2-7,TGTGCCAGCAGTTACCAGGCAACAGCGGGCGGGTACGAGCAGTACTTC,CASSYQATAGGYEQYF
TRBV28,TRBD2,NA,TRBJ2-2,TGTGCCAGCAGTTTATGGAGACTAGCGGGAGGCCCCGGGGAGCTGTTTTTT,CASSLWRLAGGPGELFF
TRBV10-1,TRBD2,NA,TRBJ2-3,TGCGCCAGCAGTGAGTCGATAGCGGGAGTGAGCACAGATACGCAGTATTTT,CASSESIAGVSTDTQYF
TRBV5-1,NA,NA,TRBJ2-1,TGCGCCAGCAGCCCCCCAACGGGCAACTACAATGAGCAGTTCTTC,CASSPPTGNYNEQFF
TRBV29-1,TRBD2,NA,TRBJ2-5,TGCAGCGTCTCTAGCGGCCAAGAGACCCAGTACTTC,CSVSSGQETQYF
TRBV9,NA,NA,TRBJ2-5,TGTGCCAGCAGCTCCCGTAGGGGGGATGTAGCCTTCAGGGAGACCCAGTACTTC,CASSSRRGDVAFRETQYF
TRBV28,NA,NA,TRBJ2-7,TGTGCCAGCAGCCCCGCCGGCGCGGAGACCTACGAGCAGTACTTC,CASSPAGAETYEQYF
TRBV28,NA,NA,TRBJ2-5,TGTGCCAGCAGTCTGGGAGAGACCCAGTACTTC,CASSLGETQYF
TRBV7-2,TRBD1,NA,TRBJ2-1,TGTGCCAGCAGCTCTAGGACAGGGAACAATGAGCAGTTCTTC,CASSSRTGNNEQFF